This entry describes one T cell receptor delta chain. TCRdb assigns this DNA the protein of a much larger clone, which departs from its translation at residue 13; this likely reflects a read error, and the protein shown comes from translating the DNA. This entry comes from a study of gamma-delta chains in newborns, infants, children. Whole-study context: Microbial exposure reportedly drives polyclonal innate γδ T cell expansion after birth.

TCRdb reapplied CATT to the reads. Among 5,000 or so delta-chain clones, approximately 3% were seen once, and the ten largest hold 15%. This CDR3 contains 20 residues. Germline values: CDR1 GEAIGNYY, CDR2 EKD. The source material was blood. This clonotype was sampled from a child who was a newborn, infant or young child, either healthy, febrile or measles-vaccinated (not recorded which). The V call is TRDV2, the J call TRDJ3, with 7 bases lining up with TRDD3. Written as DNA, the CDR3 is TGTGCCTGTGACACACCGGGCTGGGGGCTAAGCTCCCGGGACACCCGACAGATGTTTTTC. As protein: CACDTPGWGLSSRDTRQMFF.